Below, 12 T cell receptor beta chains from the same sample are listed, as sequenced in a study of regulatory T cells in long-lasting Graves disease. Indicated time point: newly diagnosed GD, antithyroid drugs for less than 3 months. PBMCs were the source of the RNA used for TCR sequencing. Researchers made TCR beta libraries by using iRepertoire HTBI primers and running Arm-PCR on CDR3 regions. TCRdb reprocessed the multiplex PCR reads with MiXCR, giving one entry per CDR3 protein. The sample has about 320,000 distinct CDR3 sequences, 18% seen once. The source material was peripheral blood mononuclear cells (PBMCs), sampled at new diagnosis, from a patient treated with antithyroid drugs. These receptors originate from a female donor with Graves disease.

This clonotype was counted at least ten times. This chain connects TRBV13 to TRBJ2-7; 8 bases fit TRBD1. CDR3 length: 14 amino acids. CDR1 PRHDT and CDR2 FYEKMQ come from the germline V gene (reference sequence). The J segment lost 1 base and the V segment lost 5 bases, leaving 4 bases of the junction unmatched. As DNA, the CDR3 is TGTGCCAGCAGCAAACAGGGGGAATCCTACGAGCAGTACTTC. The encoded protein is CASSKQGESYEQYF.

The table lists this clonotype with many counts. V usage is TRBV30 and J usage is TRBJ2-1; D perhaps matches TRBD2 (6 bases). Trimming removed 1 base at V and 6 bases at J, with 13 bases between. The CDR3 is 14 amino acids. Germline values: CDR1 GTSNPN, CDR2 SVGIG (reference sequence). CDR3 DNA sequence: TGTGCCTGGAGTGGAGGGGAGGCGGGCAATGAGCAGTTCTTC. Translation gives CAWSGGEAGNEQFF.

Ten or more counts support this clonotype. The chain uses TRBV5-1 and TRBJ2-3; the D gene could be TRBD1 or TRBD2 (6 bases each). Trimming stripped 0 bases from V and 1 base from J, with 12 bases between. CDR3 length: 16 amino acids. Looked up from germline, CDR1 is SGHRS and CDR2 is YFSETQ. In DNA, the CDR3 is TGCGCCAGCAGCTTGGAAGGGGGAGGTGGCACAGATACGCAGTATTTT. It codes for CASSLEGGGGTDTQYF.

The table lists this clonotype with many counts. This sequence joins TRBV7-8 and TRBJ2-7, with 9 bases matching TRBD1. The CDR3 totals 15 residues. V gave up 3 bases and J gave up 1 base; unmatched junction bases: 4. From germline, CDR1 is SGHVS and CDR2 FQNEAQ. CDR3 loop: CASSFGTGLSYEQYF. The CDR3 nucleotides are TGTGCCAGCAGCTTTGGGACAGGGCTATCCTACGAGCAGTACTTC.

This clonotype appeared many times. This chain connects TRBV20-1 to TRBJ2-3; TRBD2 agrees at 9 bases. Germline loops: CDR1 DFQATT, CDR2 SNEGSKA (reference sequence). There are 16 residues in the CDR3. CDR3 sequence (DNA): TGCAGCGCAACCCCGCGTCTGGGACTAGCCACAGATACGCAGTATTTT. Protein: CSATPRLGLATDTQYF.

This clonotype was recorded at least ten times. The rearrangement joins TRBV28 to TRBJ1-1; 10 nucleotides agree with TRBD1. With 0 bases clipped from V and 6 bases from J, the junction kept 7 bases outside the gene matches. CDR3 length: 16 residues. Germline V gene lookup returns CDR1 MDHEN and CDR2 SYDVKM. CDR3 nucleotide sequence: TGTGCCAGCAGTTTATGGGTGACAGGGGGCTCGGCTGAAGCTTTCTTT. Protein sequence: CASSLWVTGGSAEAFF. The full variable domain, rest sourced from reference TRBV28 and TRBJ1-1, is DVKVTQSSRYLVKRTGEKVFLECVQDMDHENMFWYRQDPGLGLRLIYFSYDVKMKEKGDIPEGYSVSREKKERFSLILESASTNQTSMYLCASSLWVTGGSAEAFFGQGTRLTVV.

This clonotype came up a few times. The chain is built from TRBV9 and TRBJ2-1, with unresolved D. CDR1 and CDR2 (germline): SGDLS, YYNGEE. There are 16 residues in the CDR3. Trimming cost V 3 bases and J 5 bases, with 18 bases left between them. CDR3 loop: CASSADNSHGNNEQFF. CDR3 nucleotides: TGTGCCAGCAGCGCCGATAACAGCCATGGCAACAATGAGCAGTTCTTC.

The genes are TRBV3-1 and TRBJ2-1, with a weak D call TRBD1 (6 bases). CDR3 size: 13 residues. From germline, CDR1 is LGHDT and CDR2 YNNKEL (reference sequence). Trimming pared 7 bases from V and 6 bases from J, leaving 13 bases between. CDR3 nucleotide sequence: TGTGCCAGCATGGGGGCCTCCCCCAATGAGCAGTTCTTC. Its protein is CASMGASPNEQFF.

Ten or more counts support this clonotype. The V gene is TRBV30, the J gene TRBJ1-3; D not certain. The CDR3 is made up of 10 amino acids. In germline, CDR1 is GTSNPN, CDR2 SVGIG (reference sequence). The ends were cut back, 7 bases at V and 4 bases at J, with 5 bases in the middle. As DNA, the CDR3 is TGTGCCTTCAAAGGAAACACCATATATTTT. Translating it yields CAFKGNTIYF.

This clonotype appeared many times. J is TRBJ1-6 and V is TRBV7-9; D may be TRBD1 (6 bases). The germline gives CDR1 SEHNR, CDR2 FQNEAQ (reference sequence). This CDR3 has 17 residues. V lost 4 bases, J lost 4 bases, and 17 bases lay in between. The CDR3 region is CASSSNGQRSYNSPLHF. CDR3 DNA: TGTGCCAGCAGCTCCAATGGACAGCGATCTTATAATTCACCCCTCCACTTT.

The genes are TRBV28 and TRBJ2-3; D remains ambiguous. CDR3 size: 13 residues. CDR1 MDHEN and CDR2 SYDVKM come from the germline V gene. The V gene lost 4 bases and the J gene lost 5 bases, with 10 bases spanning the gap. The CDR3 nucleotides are TGTGCCAGCAGTTCTCATTGGGGAGATACGCAGTATTTT. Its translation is CASSSHWGDTQYF.

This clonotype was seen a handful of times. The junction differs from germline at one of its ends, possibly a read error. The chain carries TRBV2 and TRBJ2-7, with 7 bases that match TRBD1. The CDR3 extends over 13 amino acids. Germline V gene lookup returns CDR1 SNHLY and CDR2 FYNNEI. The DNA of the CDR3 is TGTGCCAGCAACCGGGACAGTGGCTACGAGCAGGACTTC. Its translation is CASNRDSGYEQDF.